Listed here is a single T cell receptor (beta chain). What it recognizes is unknown. The treatment was: approximately nine-day PBMC culture with coronavirus spike peptide pools or control peptides (ViraFEST assay). The Oncomine TCR Beta short-read assay was applied to DNA of cultured CD4+ T cells. TCRdb processed the PCR reads anew with MiXCR; each CDR3 protein has one entry. The sample lists just over 9,500 distinct CDR3 sequences, 51% occurring once. This sample is part of a study of vaccination and CD4 T cells after COVID-19. The source of this sequence is a human donor who had recovered from COVID-19. What was sequenced was CD4+ T cells from blood, cultured in vitro.

The CDR3 spells CASSRGGQETQYF. Here the CDR3 DNA reads TGCGCCAGCAGCCGAGGGGGACAAGAGACCCAGTACTTC. The chain carries TRBV5-1 and TRBJ2-5, with D possibly TRBD1 on 6 matching bases. The V gene lost 4 bases and the J gene lost 2 bases, with 9 bases spanning the gap. CDR1 and CDR2 (germline): SGHRS, YFSETQ. CDR3 size: 13 residues.